These T cell receptor beta chains were read from a single sample in a study of T-cell reconstitution after alpha-beta-depleted transplantation in children. TCRdb redid the calling of the PCR reads with MiXCR, one entry per CDR3 protein. The sample shows roughly 200,000 distinct CDR3 sequences, approximately 7% of them seen only once. Source: PBMCs from the stem cell graft donor, taken from the stem cell graft. The receptors shown here come from a human donor who donated a stem cell graft to a child with Wiskott-Aldrich syndrome. Both conserved end residues are part of each CDR3. Fields, in order: D gene, J gene, clone size, V gene, CDR3 protein, CDR3 DNA. The D gene is left open where the match is weak. Clone size is given for some rows only: seen once, a few or many times, or a class if the clone is expanded.

.,TRBJ2-7,many,TRBV5-6,CASSLTGVYEQYF,TGTGCCAGCAGTTTAACTGGGGTCTACGAGCAGTACTTC
.,TRBJ2-7,many,TRBV15,CATQKDTSYEQYF,TGTGCCACCCAGAAGGACACCTCCTACGAGCAGTACTTC
.,TRBJ1-1,.,TRBV5-1,CASSLGEPGRTEAFF,TGCGCCAGCAGCCTAGGCGAGCCCGGTAGGACTGAAGCTTTCTTT
TRBD1,TRBJ2-1,many,TRBV29-1,CSDTGGVGVFF,TGCAGCGATACAGGGGGCGTCGGGGTGTTCTTC
.,TRBJ2-7,many,TRBV18,CASSPNYEQYF,TGTGCCAGCTCACCAAACTACGAGCAGTACTTC
.,TRBJ1-1,many,TRBV20-1,CSAREFAPGTEAFF,TGCAGTGCTAGAGAGTTCGCCCCGGGTACTGAAGCTTTCTTT
.,TRBJ2-2,.,TRBV4-2,CASSQGVTTRGGTGELFF,TGTGCCAGCAGCCAAGGCGTCACGACTAGGGGCGGTACCGGGGAGCTGTTTTTT
.,TRBJ1-1,few,TRBV30,CAWSNAANAFF,TGTGCCTGGAGCAACGCTGCTAATGCTTTCTTT
.,TRBJ1-2,many,TRBV12-3/TRBV12-4,CASSIGGSNYGYTF,TGTGCCAGCAGCATAGGGGGTTCGAACTATGGCTACACCTTC
TRBD1,TRBJ2-1,few,TRBV27,CASRTLVRTGSYNEQFF,TGTGCCAGCCGAACACTGGTCAGGACAGGCTCTTACAATGAGCAGTTCTTC
TRBD2,TRBJ2-2,many,TRBV20-1,CSASFELAGTGELFF,TGCAGTGCCTCCTTCGAACTAGCGGGCACCGGGGAGCTGTTTTTT
.,TRBJ2-5,many,TRBV6-1,CASSQTVAKETQYF,TGTGCCAGCAGTCAGACAGTTGCAAAAGAGACCCAGTACTTC
TRBD2,TRBJ2-1,many,TRBV6-5,CASSYVVGGDYNEQFF,TGTGCCAGCAGTTACGTCGTGGGGGGGGACTACAATGAGCAGTTCTTC
TRBD1,TRBJ2-4,many,TRBV24-1,CATSDPGQINIQYF,TGTGCCACCAGTGATCCGGGACAGATAAACATTCAGTACTTC
.,TRBJ1-3,many,TRBV27,CASSLAYRAGNTIYF,TGTGCCAGCAGTTTGGCGTATAGGGCTGGAAACACCATATATTTT
TRBD2,TRBJ2-3,many,TRBV11-2,CASSTIAGDTQYF,TGTGCCAGCAGCACGATAGCGGGAGATACGCAGTATTTT
TRBD1,TRBJ1-1,many,TRBV14,CASSLRQGAQNTEAFF,TGTGCCAGCAGCCTGAGGCAGGGGGCGCAGAACACTGAAGCTTTCTTT
.,TRBJ1-2,many,TRBV5-1,CASSFTGPQGYGYTF,TGCGCCAGCAGCTTTACAGGGCCGCAGGGCTATGGCTACACCTTC
TRBD2,TRBJ2-5,.,TRBV6-1,CASSVLAGAGETQYF,TGTGCCAGCAGTGTTCTAGCGGGAGCCGGAGAGACCCAGTACTTC
.,TRBJ2-5,.,TRBV5-1,CASSLRTAQETQYF,TGCGCCAGCAGCCTTCGGACAGCACAAGAGACCCAGTACTTC
.,TRBJ2-7,many,TRBV7-7,CASSLERGNDYEQYF,TGTGCCAGCAGCTTAGAGAGGGGGAACGACTACGAGCAGTACTTC
TRBD1,TRBJ2-7,many,TRBV5-1,CASSLGDSQTYEQYF,TGCGCCAGCAGCTTGGGGGACAGCCAGACCTACGAGCAGTACTTC
.,TRBJ2-5,many,TRBV6-2/TRBV6-3,CASSPHRTDQETQYF,TGTGCCAGCAGTCCACACCGGACAGACCAAGAGACCCAGTACTTC
.,TRBJ1-2,.,TRBV3-1,CASSPGWGAGYGYTF,TGTGCCAGCAGCCCGGGTTGGGGGGCCGGCTATGGCTACACCTTC
.,TRBJ2-7,many,TRBV2,CASSVGSSYEQYF,TGTGCCAGCAGTGTCGGTAGCAGCTACGAGCAGTACTTC
TRBD2,TRBJ2-1,many,TRBV6-5,CASSYSASGRSDEQFF,TGTGCCAGCAGTTACTCGGCTAGCGGGAGGTCGGATGAGCAGTTCTTC
TRBD1,TRBJ2-1,many,TRBV5-6,CASSLPGQGANEQFF,TGTGCCAGCAGCCTACCGGGACAGGGGGCAAATGAGCAGTTCTTC
.,TRBJ1-6,.,TRBV28,CASSFRGQSNSPLHF,TGTGCCAGCAGTTTTCGGGGGCAATCGAATTCACCCCTCCACTTT
TRBD1,TRBJ1-2,few,TRBV3-1,CASSPSGTGYYGYTF,TGTGCCAGCAGCCCCTCGGGGACAGGGTACTATGGCTACACCTTC
TRBD2,TRBJ2-1,many,TRBV7-8,CASSSPAGLHNNEQFF,TGTGCCAGCAGCTCCCCAGCGGGACTCCATAACAATGAGCAGTTCTTC
.,TRBJ2-2,many,TRBV11-2,CASSLGRERISVSGELFF,TGTGCCAGCAGCTTAGGCAGGGAGAGGATAAGCGTCTCCGGGGAGCTGTTTTTT
.,TRBJ2-2,many,TRBV20-1,CSASRDSNTGELFF,TGCAGTGCTTCCCGGGATTCAAACACCGGGGAGCTGTTTTTT
.,TRBJ1-4,few,TRBV18,CASSPRRGGVGGNEKLFF,TGTGCCAGCTCACCAAGGCGAGGGGGAGTCGGGGGCAATGAAAAACTGTTTTTT
.,TRBJ1-2,many,TRBV20-1,CSARVQIGRDTF,TGCAGTGCTAGAGTTCAAATAGGAAGGGACACCTTC
.,TRBJ2-3,many,TRBV5-1,CASIQGDYTTDTQYF,TGCGCCAGCATCCAGGGGGACTACACGACAGATACGCAGTATTTT
.,TRBJ1-1,many,TRBV6-5,CASSSTEGLSTEAFF,TGTGCCAGCAGTTCGACGGAGGGGTTGAGCACTGAAGCTTTCTTT
.,TRBJ2-3,many,TRBV10-3,CAIRSGGEDTQYF,TGTGCCATCAGATCGGGGGGCGAAGATACGCAGTATTTT
TRBD1,TRBJ2-1,many,TRBV15,CATSRVTGLTGTSSYNEQFF,TGTGCCACCAGCAGAGTGACAGGGCTTACGGGTACGAGCTCCTACAATGAGCAGTTCTTC